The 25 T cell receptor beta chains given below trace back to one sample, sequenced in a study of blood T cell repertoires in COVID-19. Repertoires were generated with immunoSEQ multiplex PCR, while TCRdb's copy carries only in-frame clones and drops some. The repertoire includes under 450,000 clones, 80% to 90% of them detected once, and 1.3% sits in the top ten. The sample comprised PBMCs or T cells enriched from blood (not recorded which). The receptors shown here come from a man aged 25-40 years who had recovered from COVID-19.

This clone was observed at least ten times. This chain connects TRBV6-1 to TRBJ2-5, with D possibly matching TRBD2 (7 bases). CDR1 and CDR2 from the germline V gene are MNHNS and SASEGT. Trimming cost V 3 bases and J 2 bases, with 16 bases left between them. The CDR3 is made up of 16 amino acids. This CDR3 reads CASSEIVGGAQETQYF. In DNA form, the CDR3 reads TGTGCCAGCAGTGAGATAGTGGGGGGGGCACAAGAGACCCAGTACTTC.

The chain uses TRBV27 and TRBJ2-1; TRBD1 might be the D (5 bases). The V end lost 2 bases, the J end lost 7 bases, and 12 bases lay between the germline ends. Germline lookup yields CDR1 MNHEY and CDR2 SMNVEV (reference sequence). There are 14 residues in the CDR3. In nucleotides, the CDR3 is TGTGCCAGCAGTTTAGGAAGCAGGGCAAATGAGCAGTTCTTC. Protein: CASSLGSRANEQFF.

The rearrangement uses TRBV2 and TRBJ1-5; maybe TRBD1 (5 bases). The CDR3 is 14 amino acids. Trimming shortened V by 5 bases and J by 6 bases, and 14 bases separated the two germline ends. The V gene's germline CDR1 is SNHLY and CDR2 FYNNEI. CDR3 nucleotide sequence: TGTGCCAGCAGTACCCAGGGTCTCAGTCAGCCCCAGCATTTT. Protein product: CASSTQGLSQPQHF.

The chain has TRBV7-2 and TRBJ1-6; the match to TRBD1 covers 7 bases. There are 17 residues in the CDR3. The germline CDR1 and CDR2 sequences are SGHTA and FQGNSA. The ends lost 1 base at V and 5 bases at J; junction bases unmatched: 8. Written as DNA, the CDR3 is TGTGCCAGCAGCTTAGTTGGTGTAGGGGGCAATAATTCACCCCTCCACTTT. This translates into CASSLVGVGGNNSPLHF.

The CDR3 spells CASSLRDRLYGYTF. Written as DNA, the CDR3 is TGTGCCAGCAGCCTACGGGACAGACTATATGGCTACACCTTC. This chain joins TRBV13 and TRBJ1-2; 7 bases align to TRBD1. J lost 5 bases, V lost 5 bases, and 8 bases had no gene match. The CDR3 consists of 14 residues. The germline gives CDR1 PRHDT, CDR2 FYEKMQ (reference sequence).

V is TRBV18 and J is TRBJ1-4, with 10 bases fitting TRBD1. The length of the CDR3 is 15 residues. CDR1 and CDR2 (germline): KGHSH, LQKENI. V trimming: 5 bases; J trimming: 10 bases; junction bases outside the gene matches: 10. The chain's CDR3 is CASSSSGTGVRKLFF. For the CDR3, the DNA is TGTGCCAGCTCATCCTCCGGGACAGGGGTGAGAAAACTGTTTTTT.

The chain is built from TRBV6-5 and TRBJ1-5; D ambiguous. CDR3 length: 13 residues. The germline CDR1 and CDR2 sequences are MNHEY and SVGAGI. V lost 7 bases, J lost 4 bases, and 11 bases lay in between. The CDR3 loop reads CASKFAANQPQHF. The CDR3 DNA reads TGTGCCAGCAAATTCGCGGCTAATCAGCCCCAGCATTTT.

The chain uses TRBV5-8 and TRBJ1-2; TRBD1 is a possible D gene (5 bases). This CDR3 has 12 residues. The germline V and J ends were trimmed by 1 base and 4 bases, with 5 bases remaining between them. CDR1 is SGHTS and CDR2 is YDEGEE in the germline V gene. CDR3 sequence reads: CASSLTGYGYTF. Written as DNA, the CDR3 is TGTGCCAGCAGCTTGACAGGCTATGGCTACACCTTC.

The CDR3 reads CAISETETMNTEAFF. The CDR3, as DNA: TGTGCCATCAGTGAGACAGAGACAATGAACACTGAAGCTTTCTTT. This sequence joins TRBV10-3 and TRBJ1-1; D remains unclear. V dropped 2 bases and J dropped 0 bases, with 10 bases sitting between them. This CDR3 is built from 15 residues. The germline gives CDR1 ENHRY, CDR2 SYGVKD.

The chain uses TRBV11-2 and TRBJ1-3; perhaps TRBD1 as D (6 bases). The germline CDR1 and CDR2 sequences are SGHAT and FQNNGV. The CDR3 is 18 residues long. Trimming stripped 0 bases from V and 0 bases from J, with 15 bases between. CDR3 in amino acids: CASSLDRWGQRSGNTIYF. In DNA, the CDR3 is TGTGCCAGCAGCTTAGATCGGTGGGGGCAGCGCTCTGGAAACACCATATATTTT.

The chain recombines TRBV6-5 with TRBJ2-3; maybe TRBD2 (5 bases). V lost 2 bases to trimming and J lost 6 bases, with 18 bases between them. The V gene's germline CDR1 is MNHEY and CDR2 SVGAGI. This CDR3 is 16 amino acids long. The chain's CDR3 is CASSYGVSAATDTQYF. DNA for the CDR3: TGTGCCAGCAGTTACGGAGTTAGCGCTGCCACCGATACGCAGTATTTT.

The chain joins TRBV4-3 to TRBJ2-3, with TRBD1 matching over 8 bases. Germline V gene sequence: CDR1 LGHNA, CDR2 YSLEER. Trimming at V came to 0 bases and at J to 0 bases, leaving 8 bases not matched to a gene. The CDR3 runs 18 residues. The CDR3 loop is CASSQDGNRGESTDTQYF. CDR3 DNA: TGCGCCAGCAGCCAAGATGGAAACAGGGGGGAAAGCACAGATACGCAGTATTTT.

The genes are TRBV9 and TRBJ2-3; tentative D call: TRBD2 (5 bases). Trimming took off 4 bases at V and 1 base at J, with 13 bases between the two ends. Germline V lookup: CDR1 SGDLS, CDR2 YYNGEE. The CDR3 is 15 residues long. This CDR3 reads CASSPGRSGTDTQYF. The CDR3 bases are TGTGCCAGCAGCCCCGGGCGTAGCGGCACAGATACGCAGTATTTT.

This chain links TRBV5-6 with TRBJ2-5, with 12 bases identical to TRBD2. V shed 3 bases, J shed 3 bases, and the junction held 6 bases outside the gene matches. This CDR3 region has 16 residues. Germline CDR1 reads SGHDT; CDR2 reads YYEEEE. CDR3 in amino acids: CASSWRSSGGEETQYF. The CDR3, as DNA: TGTGCCAGCAGCTGGAGATCTAGCGGGGGGGAAGAGACCCAGTACTTC.

CDR3 nucleotide sequence: TGTGCCAGCAGCCCCGAGAGGCAGGGCACTCAGCCCCAGCATTTT. Translation: CASSPERQGTQPQHF. The chain has TRBV6-5 and TRBJ1-5; the D gene is possibly TRBD1 (5 bases). Germline V gives CDR1 MNHEY, CDR2 SVGAGI. This CDR3 region has 15 residues. Trimming stripped 6 bases from V and 6 bases from J, with 18 bases between.

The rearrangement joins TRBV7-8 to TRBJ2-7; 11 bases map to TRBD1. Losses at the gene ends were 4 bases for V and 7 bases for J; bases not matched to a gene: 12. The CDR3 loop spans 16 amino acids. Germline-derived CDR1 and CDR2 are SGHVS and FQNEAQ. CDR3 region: CASSYRTGGSPLEQYF. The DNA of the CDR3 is TGTGCCAGCAGCTACCGGACAGGGGGCTCTCCCTTGGAGCAGTACTTC.

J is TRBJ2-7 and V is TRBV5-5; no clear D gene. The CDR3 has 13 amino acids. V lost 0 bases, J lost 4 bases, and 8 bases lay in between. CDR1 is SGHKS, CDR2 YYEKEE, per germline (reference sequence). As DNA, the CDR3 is TGTGCCAGCAGCTTGGTGGCAGATTACGAGCAGTACTTC. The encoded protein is CASSLVADYEQYF.

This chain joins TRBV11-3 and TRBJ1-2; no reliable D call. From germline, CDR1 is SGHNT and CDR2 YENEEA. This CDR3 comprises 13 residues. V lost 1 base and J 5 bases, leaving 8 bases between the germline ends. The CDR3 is CASSLGRYYGYTF. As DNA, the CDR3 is TGTGCCAGCAGCTTAGGCCGCTATTATGGCTACACCTTC. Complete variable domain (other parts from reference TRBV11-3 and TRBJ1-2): EAGVVQSPRYKIIEKKQPVAFWCNPISGHNTLYWYLQNLGQGPELLIRYENEEAVDDSQLPKDRFSAERLKGVDSTLKIQPAELGDSAVYLCASSLGRYYGYTFGSGTRLTVV.

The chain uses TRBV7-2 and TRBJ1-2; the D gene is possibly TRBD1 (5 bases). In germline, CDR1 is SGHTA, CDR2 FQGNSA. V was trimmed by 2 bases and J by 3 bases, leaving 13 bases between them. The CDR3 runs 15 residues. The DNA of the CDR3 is TGTGCCAGCAGCTTACTGGCCAGGGCGGACTATGGCTACACCTTC. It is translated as CASSLLARADYGYTF.

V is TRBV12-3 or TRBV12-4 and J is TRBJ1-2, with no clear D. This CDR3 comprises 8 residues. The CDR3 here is CGGVGYTF. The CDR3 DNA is TGTGGCGGAGTTGGCTACACCTTC.

The CDR3 DNA reads as TGTGCCAGCAGTTACCGGGATTCGAACACTGAAGCTTTCTTT. It codes for CASSYRDSNTEAFF. The chain combines TRBV6-5 with TRBJ1-1; no clear D. With 2 bases removed from V and 1 base from J, the gap between germline ends came to 8 bases. The CDR3 runs to 14 residues. Germline loops: CDR1 MNHEY, CDR2 SVGAGI.

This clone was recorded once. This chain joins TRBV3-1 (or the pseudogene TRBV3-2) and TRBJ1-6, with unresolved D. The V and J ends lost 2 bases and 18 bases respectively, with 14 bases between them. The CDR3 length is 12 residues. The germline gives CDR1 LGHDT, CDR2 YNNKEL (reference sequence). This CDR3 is CASSQSGPPTHF. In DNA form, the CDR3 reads TGTGCCAGCAGCCAATCTGGGCCTCCTACCCACTTT.

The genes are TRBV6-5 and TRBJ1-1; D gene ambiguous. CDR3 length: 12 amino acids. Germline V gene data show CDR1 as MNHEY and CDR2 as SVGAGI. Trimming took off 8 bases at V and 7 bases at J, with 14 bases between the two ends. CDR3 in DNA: TGTGCCAGCGGCTCCTACGAGGGTGAAGCTTTCTTT. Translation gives CASGSYEGEAFF.

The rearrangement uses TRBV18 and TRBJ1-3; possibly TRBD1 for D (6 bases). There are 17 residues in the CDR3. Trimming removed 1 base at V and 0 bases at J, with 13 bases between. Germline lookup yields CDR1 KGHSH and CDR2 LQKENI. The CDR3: CASSPLSGQTSGNTIYF. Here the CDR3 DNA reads TGTGCCAGCTCACCACTTTCAGGACAGACCTCTGGAAACACCATATATTTT.

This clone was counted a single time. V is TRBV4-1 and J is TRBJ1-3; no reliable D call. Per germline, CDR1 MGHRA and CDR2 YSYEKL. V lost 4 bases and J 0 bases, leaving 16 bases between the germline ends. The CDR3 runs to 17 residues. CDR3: CASSPEPSGSSGNTIYF. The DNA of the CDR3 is TGCGCCAGCAGCCCCGAACCCAGCGGCTCCTCTGGAAACACCATATATTTT.